Each of the 13 T cell receptor beta chains below was sequenced from the same sample in a study of beta chain features in type 1 diabetes. The isolated RNA, all of it, was reverse transcribed, so expressed TCRB transcripts were what got sequenced. The method was immunoSEQ multiplex PCR; TCRdb's version includes in-frame clones alone and lacks a portion of them. In the table there are nearly 250,000 clones, roughly an eighth of which are singletons. Sequences were obtained from naive CD4+ T cells from blood. The receptors derive from a woman aged 40-49 years in good health.

This clone was seen a handful of times. This chain connects TRBV6-6 to TRBJ1-2, with D perhaps matching TRBD1 (5 bases). From germline, CDR1 is MNHNY and CDR2 SVGAGI (reference sequence). The CDR3 runs to 16 residues. V was trimmed by 7 bases and J by 3 bases, leaving 21 bases between them. The chain's CDR3 is CASIATTGRRDYGYTF. CDR3 bases: TGTGCCAGCATTGCCACCACGGGACGGAGGGACTATGGCTACACCTTC.

This clone has just a few counts. The chain recombines TRBV9 with TRBJ2-5, with 7 bases identical to TRBD1. After removal of 4 bases from V and 7 bases from J, the junction contained 10 bases not matched to a gene. The CDR3 contains 14 residues. CDR1 and CDR2 (germline): SGDLS, YYNGEE. CDR3 sequence (DNA): TGTGCCAGCAGCATAACAGGGGTCCTTGGGACCCAGTACTTC. Translated, it gives CASSITGVLGTQYF.

The V call is TRBV29-1, the J call TRBJ2-5, with 8 bases aligning to TRBD1. The J call may be wrong; the DNA end is better matched by TRBJ2-7. The CDR3 sequence is 14 residues long. Germline V gene lookup returns CDR1 SQVTM and CDR2 ANQGSEA. As DNA, the CDR3 is TGCAGCGTTGAAAGGGACAGGCCCCATGGCGAGCAGTACTTC. This encodes CSVERDRPHGEQYF.

This clone was counted only a few times. This chain connects TRBV7-6 to TRBJ2-7; 9 bases map to TRBD1. CDR3 length equals 14 residues. Trimming removed 2 bases from V and 5 bases from J; junction bases left unmatched: 4. Germline V gene data show CDR1 as SGHVS and CDR2 as FNYEAQ. The CDR3 reads CASSLRTGDHEQYF. CDR3 coding DNA: TGTGCCAGCAGCTTACGGACAGGGGACCACGAGCAGTACTTC.

The chain employs TRBV5-4 and TRBJ2-3; 13 nucleotides align to TRBD2. This CDR3 spans 18 amino acids. V dropped 5 bases and J dropped 0; count of bases not matched to a gene: 9. Germline assignment: CDR1 SGHNT and CDR2 YYREEE (reference sequence). The CDR3 DNA sequence: TGTGCCAGCAGTCGGACTAGCGGGGGAACCACTAGCACAGATACGCAGTATTTT. Translating gives CASSRTSGGTTSTDTQYF.

The chain uses TRBV6-6 and TRBJ1-5, with D unresolved. Germline assignment: CDR1 MNHNY and CDR2 SVGAGI (reference sequence). CDR3 length: 15 residues. The V end lost 0 bases, the J end lost 4 bases, and 10 bases lay between the germline ends. CDR3 region: CASSYSITENQPQHF. Here the CDR3 DNA reads TGTGCCAGCAGTTACTCGATTACTGAGAATCAGCCCCAGCATTTT.

The sample holds a few counts of this clone. J is TRBJ2-5 and V is TRBV7-9; TRBD2 matches 7 bases. V shed 5 bases and J 0 bases; nucleotides not matched to a gene: 12. CDR3 size: 17 residues. Germline V gene data show CDR1 as SEHNR and CDR2 as FQNEAQ (reference sequence). The CDR3 DNA follows: TGTGCCAGCAGCCCGTGGGGGGGGATGGCCGACCAAGAGACCCAGTACTTC. It specifies CASSPWGGMADQETQYF.

The chain links TRBV11-2 to TRBJ1-1; D gene ambiguous. CDR1 and CDR2 from the germline V gene are SGHAT and FQNNGV. V was cut by 7 bases and J by 3 bases, with 18 bases left in between. This CDR3 is built from 15 residues. CDR3 sequence reads: CASTLARQAYTEAFF. In DNA form, the CDR3 reads TGTGCCAGCACCCTAGCCCGGCAGGCGTACACTGAAGCTTTCTTT.

Of note for this clone: The limits of the CDR3 on the DNA are not certain, so only TCRdb's listed CDR3 is given. The chain uses TRBV21-1 and TRBJ2-3; the D call TRBD2 from the table was never checked on the DNA. TRBV21-1 represents a pseudogene. The CDR3 extends over 18 residues, inclusive of both ends. The CDR3 reads CASSGPVAGGTYTDTQYF.

In this sample, this clone turned up a few times. The V gene is TRBV6-6, the J gene TRBJ1-2; 10 bases align to TRBD1. CDR1 and CDR2 from the germline V gene are MNHNY and SVGAGI (reference sequence). J lost 7 bases, V lost 6 bases, and 5 bases had no gene match. The CDR3 is made up of 13 amino acids. CDR3: CASSRRTGGGYTF. CDR3 sequence (DNA): TGTGCCAGCAGCCGCAGGACAGGGGGTGGCTACACCTTC.

V and J are TRBV2 and TRBJ1-2; TRBD1 agrees at 8 bases. This CDR3 region has 13 residues. The junction had 4 bases not matched to a gene; V was cut back by 7 bases and J by 3 bases. Germline values: CDR1 SNHLY, CDR2 FYNNEI. CDR3 sequence (DNA): TGTGCCAGCAAGACAGGGGAGGACTATGGCTACACCTTC. Encoded protein: CASKTGEDYGYTF.

This chain links TRBV11-1 with TRBJ1-1, with D possibly TRBD1 on 6 matching bases. V lost 6 bases and J lost 1, with 12 bases in between. CDR1 and CDR2 (germline): SGHAT, FQDESV (reference sequence). The CDR3 extends over 14 amino acids. The CDR3 DNA follows: TGTGCCAGCAGTTCCGAGGACAGGAACACTGAAGCTTTCTTT. It specifies CASSSEDRNTEAFF.

The V gene is TRBV5-1, the J gene TRBJ2-4; 8 bases align to TRBD1. This CDR3 is built from 15 residues. The germline V gene encodes CDR1 SGHRS and CDR2 YFSETQ. J was trimmed by 5 bases and V by 1 base; bases with no gene match: 5. CDR3 nucleotides: TGCGCCAGCAGCTTGTTACCGGGACAGGAAAACATTCAGTACTTC. Its protein is CASSLLPGQENIQYF.